This T cell receptor beta chain was obtained from a study of cytomegalovirus exposure and HLA in healthy donors. About this clone itself: At one end, the junction sequence differs from germline, possibly due to a read error.

PCR was performed using 60 Vbeta and 13 Jbeta primers. The method was immunoSEQ multiplex PCR; TCRdb's version includes in-frame clones alone and lacks a portion of them. The data contain some 160,000 clones, roughly 83% of them singletons. Germline values: CDR1 GTSNPN, CDR2 SVGIG (reference sequence). This CDR3 contains 14 residues. J is TRBJ1-2 and V is TRBV30; 12 nucleotides agree with TRBD1. The specimen sequenced was PBMCs. This sequence originates from a woman aged 18-29 years in good health and CMV-seronegative. The CDR3 bases are TGTGCCTATGGGACAGGGGGCGCTAAGTATGGCTACACCTTC. Residues: CAYGTGGAKYGYTF.